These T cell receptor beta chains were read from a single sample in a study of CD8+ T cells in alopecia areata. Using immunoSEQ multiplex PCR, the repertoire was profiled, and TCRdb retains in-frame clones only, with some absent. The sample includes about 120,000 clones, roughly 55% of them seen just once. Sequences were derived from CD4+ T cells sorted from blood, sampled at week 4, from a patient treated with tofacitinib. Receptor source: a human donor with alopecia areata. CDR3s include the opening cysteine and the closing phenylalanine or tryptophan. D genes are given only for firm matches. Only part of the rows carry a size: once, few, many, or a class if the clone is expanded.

CDR3 protein: CASSRTGEGSYEQYF
CDR3 DNA: TGTGCCAGCAGTAGGACAGGGGAAGGGTCCTACGAGCAGTACTTC
clone size: .
D gene: TRBD1
V gene: TRBV27
J gene: TRBJ2-7

CDR3 protein: CAWSVQDGQAFF
CDR3 DNA: TGTGCCTGGAGTGTACAGGACGGCCAAGCTTTCTTT
clone size: .
D gene: .
V gene: TRBV30
J gene: TRBJ1-1

CDR3 protein: CAWSGLAGGREQFF
CDR3 DNA: TGTGCCTGGAGTGGACTAGCGGGAGGGCGCGAGCAGTTCTTC
clone size: .
D gene: TRBD2
V gene: TRBV30
J gene: TRBJ2-1

CDR3 protein: CASSRVGAYNEQFF
CDR3 DNA: TGTGCCAGCAGTCGGGTCGGGGCCTACAATGAGCAGTTCTTC
clone size: once
D gene: .
V gene: TRBV27
J gene: TRBJ2-1

CDR3 protein: CSVVAGTNTEAFF
CDR3 DNA: TGCAGCGTTGTCGCAGGGACGAACACTGAAGCTTTCTTT
clone size: .
D gene: .
V gene: TRBV29-1
J gene: TRBJ1-1

CDR3 protein: CASSLAPKRDEFF
CDR3 DNA: TGTGCCAGCAGCTTGGCCCCGAAACGGGATGAGTTCTTC
clone size: .
D gene: .
V gene: TRBV5-4
J gene: TRBJ2-1

CDR3 protein: CASSGWDRNYGYTF
CDR3 DNA: TGCGCCAGCAGCGGCTGGGACAGAAACTATGGCTACACCTTC
clone size: .
D gene: TRBD1
V gene: TRBV5-1
J gene: TRBJ1-2

CDR3 protein: CASNFMAEQPQHF
CDR3 DNA: TGTGCCAGTAACTTCATGGCGGAGCAGCCCCAGCATTTT
clone size: .
D gene: .
V gene: TRBV19
J gene: TRBJ1-5

CDR3 protein: CASSGTGGPSSQETQYF
CDR3 DNA: TGCGCCAGCTCAGGGACAGGGGGCCCGAGTTCGCAAGAGACCCAGTACTTC
clone size: .
D gene: TRBD1
V gene: TRBV5-1
J gene: TRBJ2-5

CDR3 protein: CASSWDRASNSPLHF
CDR3 DNA: TGTGCCAGCAGTTGGGACAGGGCCTCTAATTCACCCCTCCACTTT
clone size: .
D gene: TRBD1
V gene: TRBV27
J gene: TRBJ1-6

CDR3 protein: CASSQEWTPQRNYEQYF
CDR3 DNA: TGCGCCAGCAGCCAAGAGTGGACACCCCAACGCAACTACGAGCAGTACTTC
clone size: .
D gene: .
V gene: TRBV4-1
J gene: TRBJ2-7

CDR3 protein: CASSPGTGAGEAFF
CDR3 DNA: TGTGCCAGCAGCCCAGGGACCGGGGCGGGAGAAGCTTTCTTT
clone size: .
D gene: .
V gene: TRBV7-2
J gene: TRBJ1-1

CDR3 protein: CASSLAEGQAFSGANVLTF
CDR3 DNA: TGTGCCAGCAGCTTAGCGGAAGGACAGGCCTTCTCTGGGGCCAACGTCCTGACTTTC
clone size: few
D gene: TRBD1
V gene: TRBV7-2
J gene: TRBJ2-6

CDR3 protein: CASSSRGGGPETQYF
CDR3 DNA: TGTGCCAGCAGTTCCCGGGGTGGAGGACCAGAGACCCAGTACTTC
clone size: .
D gene: .
V gene: TRBV28
J gene: TRBJ2-5

CDR3 protein: CSVDRDYTDTQYF
CDR3 DNA: TGCAGCGTTGACCGGGATTACACAGATACGCAGTATTTT
clone size: .
D gene: .
V gene: TRBV29-1
J gene: TRBJ2-3

CDR3 protein: CSASGHPQGTGELFF
CDR3 DNA: TGCAGCGCATCCGGACATCCTCAGGGCACCGGGGAGCTGTTTTTT
clone size: .
D gene: .
V gene: TRBV29-1
J gene: TRBJ2-2

CDR3 protein: CASSPGSYGYTF
CDR3 DNA: TGTGCCAGCAGCCCGGGTTCCTATGGCTACACCTTC
clone size: .
D gene: .
V gene: TRBV5-6
J gene: TRBJ1-2

CDR3 protein: CASSWTANEQFF
CDR3 DNA: TGCGCCAGCAGCTGGACAGCGAATGAGCAGTTCTTC
clone size: .
D gene: .
V gene: TRBV5-1
J gene: TRBJ2-1

CDR3 protein: CASRESYEQYF
CDR3 DNA: TGCGCCAGCAGGGAGTCCTACGAGCAGTACTTC
clone size: few
D gene: .
V gene: TRBV5-1
J gene: TRBJ2-7

CDR3 protein: CASSPGQGKTDTQYF
CDR3 DNA: TGTGCCAGCAGCCCCGGGCAGGGGAAAACAGATACGCAGTATTTT
clone size: .
D gene: .
V gene: TRBV7-2
J gene: TRBJ2-3

CDR3 protein: CASSVFSGRAGETQYF
CDR3 DNA: TGTGCCAGCAGTGTTTTCTCGGGGAGGGCGGGGGAGACCCAGTACTTC
clone size: few
D gene: TRBD2
V gene: TRBV25-1
J gene: TRBJ2-5

CDR3 protein: CAWVVRSTDTQYF
CDR3 DNA: TGTGCCTGGGTAGTTCGTAGCACAGATACGCAGTATTTT
clone size: .
D gene: .
V gene: TRBV30
J gene: TRBJ2-3

CDR3 protein: CASSLANRGDDTQYF
CDR3 DNA: TGTGCCAGCAGCTTGGCCAATAGGGGAGACGATACGCAGTATTTT
clone size: .
D gene: .
V gene: TRBV5-6
J gene: TRBJ2-3

CDR3 protein: CASSSPHGWGAYEQYF
CDR3 DNA: TGTGCCAGCAGTTCGCCTCACGGGTGGGGGGCCTACGAGCAGTACTTC
clone size: .
D gene: .
V gene: TRBV27
J gene: TRBJ2-7

CDR3 protein: CASSRHSTDTQYF
CDR3 DNA: TGTGCCAGCAGCAGACACTCCACAGATACGCAGTATTTT
clone size: .
D gene: .
V gene: TRBV25-1
J gene: TRBJ2-3